Given below is one TCR beta chain in context. Its target is unknown. The data were taken from a study of blood T cells in healthy people across ages. The second PCR ran roughly 7 to 11 cycles with a sample-barcoded 5' primer and J-beta primers. TCRdb itself ran the 5' RACE reads through MiXCR, one entry per CDR3 protein. The profile shows 600,000 to 850,000 distinct CDR3 sequences, roughly 25% of them singletons. Whole-study results and caveats: It was held that diversity estimates obtained from one million T cells represented underestimates.

The junction had 7 bases not matched to a gene; V was cut back by 7 bases and J by 9 bases. Germline V gene lookup returns CDR1 SNHLY and CDR2 FYNNEI. There are 13 residues in the CDR3. These data were also reused for a study on T cells of mothers and their children.

The sequence was obtained from a boy aged 10-17 years in good health. The rearrangement links TRBV2 to TRBJ2-1, with 9 bases fitting TRBD2. The source material was blood. The CDR3 here is CASTTSGLGEQFF. In nucleotides, the CDR3 is TGTGCCAGCACGACTAGCGGTCTGGGTGAGCAGTTCTTC.